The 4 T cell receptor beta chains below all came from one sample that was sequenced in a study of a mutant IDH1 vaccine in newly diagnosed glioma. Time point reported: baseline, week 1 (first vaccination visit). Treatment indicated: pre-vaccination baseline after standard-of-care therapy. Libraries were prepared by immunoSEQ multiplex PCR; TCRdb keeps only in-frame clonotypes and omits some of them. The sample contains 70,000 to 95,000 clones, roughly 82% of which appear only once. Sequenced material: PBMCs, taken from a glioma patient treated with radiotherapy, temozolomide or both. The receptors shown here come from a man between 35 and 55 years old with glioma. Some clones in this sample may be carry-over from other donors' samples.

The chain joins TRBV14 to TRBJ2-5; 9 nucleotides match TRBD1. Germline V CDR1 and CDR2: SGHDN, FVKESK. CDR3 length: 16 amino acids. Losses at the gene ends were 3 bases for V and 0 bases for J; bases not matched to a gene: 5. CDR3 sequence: CASSQGGTGHQETQYF. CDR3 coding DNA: TGTGCCAGCAGCCAGGGAGGGACAGGGCACCAAGAGACCCAGTACTTC.

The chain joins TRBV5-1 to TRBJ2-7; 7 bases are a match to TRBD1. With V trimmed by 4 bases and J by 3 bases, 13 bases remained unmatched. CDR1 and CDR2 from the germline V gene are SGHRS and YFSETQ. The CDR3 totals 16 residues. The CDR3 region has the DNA TGCGCCAGCAGCGGGCAGACAGGGTTTGATCGCTACGAGCAGTACTTC. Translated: CASSGQTGFDRYEQYF. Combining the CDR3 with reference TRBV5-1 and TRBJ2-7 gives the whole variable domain KAGVTQTPRYLIKTRGQQVTLSCSPISGHRSVSWYQQTPGQGLQFLFEYFSETQRNKGNFPGRFSGRQFSNSRSEMNVSTLELGDSALYLCASSGQTGFDRYEQYFGPGTRLTVT.

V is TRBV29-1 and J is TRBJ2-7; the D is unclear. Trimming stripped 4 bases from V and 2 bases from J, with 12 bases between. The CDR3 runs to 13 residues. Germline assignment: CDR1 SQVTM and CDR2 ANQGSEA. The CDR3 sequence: CSVVESATYEQYF. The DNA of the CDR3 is TGCAGCGTTGTAGAGTCGGCTACCTACGAGCAGTACTTC.

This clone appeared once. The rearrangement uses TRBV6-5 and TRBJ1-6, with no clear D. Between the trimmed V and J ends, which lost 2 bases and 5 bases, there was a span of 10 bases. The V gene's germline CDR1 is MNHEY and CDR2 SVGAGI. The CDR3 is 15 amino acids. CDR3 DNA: TGTGCCAGCAGTTACAAGGCCAATAATAATTCACCCCTCCACTTT. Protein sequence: CASSYKANNNSPLHF.